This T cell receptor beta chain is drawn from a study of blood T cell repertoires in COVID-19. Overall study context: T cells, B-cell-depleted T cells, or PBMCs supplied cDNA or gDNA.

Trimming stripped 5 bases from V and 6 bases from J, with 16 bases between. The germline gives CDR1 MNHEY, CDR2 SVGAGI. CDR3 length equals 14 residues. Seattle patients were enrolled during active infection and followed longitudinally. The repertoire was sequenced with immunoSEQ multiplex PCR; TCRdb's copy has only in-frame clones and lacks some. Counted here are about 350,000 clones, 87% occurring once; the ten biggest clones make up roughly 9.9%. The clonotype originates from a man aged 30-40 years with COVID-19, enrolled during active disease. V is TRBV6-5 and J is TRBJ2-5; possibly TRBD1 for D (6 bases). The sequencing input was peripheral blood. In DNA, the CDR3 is TGTGCCAGCAGTCCAGGGGACACCTCGAAGACCCAGTACTTC. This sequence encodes CASSPGDTSKTQYF.